This TCR beta chain is from a study of shared clonotypes between healthy human individuals. General study findings and limits: The study found lower generation probabilities in non-shared clonotypes than in those shared by all four donors. Rarefaction gave evidence that sorted-subset sequencing remained incomplete despite large depth. With few donors, the genetic and exposure-history diversity represented was limited.

The data were produced by immunoSEQ multiplex PCR, yet TCRdb's version contains in-frame clones alone and is incomplete. The data contain about 2.2 million clones, about 92% of them seen just once; the ten biggest clones take up around 1.7%. This clone appeared a few times. Its antigen is still unknown. The same CDR3 also results from other DNA sequences found in this sample. Terminally differentiated effector memory CD45RA+ cells were excluded from the naive CD8 cells, which were CD45RO-negative and positively selected for CCR7. Trimming removed 4 bases at V and 4 bases at J, with 5 bases between. Germline values: CDR1 SEHNR, CDR2 FQNEAQ (reference sequence). CDR3 length: 11 residues.

Material: naive CD8+ T cells from PBMCs. This TCR was recovered from a man aged 18 to 30 in good health. Some clones in this sample may be carry-over from other donors' samples. The gene calls are TRBV7-9 and TRBJ2-7; no reliable D call. The CDR3 nucleotides read TGTGCCAGCAGCTCGGAGTACGAGCAGTACTTC. This translates into CASSSEYEQYF.